Detailed here is one TCR beta chain. Its antigen remains unidentified. This CDR3 is also generated by other DNA sequences in the sample. The data belong to a study of T cell responses to AZD1222 COVID-19 vaccine. General study results and limits: Just a handful of AZD1222 recipients tested seropositive at baseline. Regions left unmutated in variants are reportedly the target of nearly half of spike-specific TCRs. Mostly white British, mostly female donors; authors suggested clonal diversity may be underestimated.

V was shortened by 3 bases and J by 4 bases, with 7 bases between the two germline ends. Germline CDR1 reads MDHEN; CDR2 reads SYDVKM. This CDR3 comprises 12 residues. Sequencing used immunoSEQ multiplex PCR; TCRdb keeps in-frame clones, though not all of them. The sample records more than 140,000 clones, about 91% being singletons. The chain is built from TRBV28 and TRBJ2-7; D is undetermined. The sample in question was peripheral blood, obtained on day 0 of AZD1222 vaccination. The source is an adult in good health. This CDR3 reads CASSFGAYEQYF. DNA of the CDR3: TGTGCCAGCAGTTTTGGAGCGTACGAGCAGTACTTC.